This T cell receptor (beta chain) was sequenced during a study of T cells in Graves' hyperthyroidism and ophthalmopathy. Amplification of TCR beta CDR3 regions was performed using RNA transcripts as template. Primed by the HTBI set, a first-round RT-PCR was run on the TCR CDR3. TCRdb redid the calling of the multiplex PCR reads with MiXCR, one entry per CDR3 protein. The repertoire includes about 200,000 distinct CDR3 sequences, approximately 20% of them detected once, and about 45% sits in the top ten. The CDR3 has 13 residues. From germline, CDR1 is DFQATT and CDR2 SNEGSKA (reference sequence). V dropped 3 bases and J dropped 4 bases, with 11 bases sitting between them. In its sample, this clonotype was seen many times.

Sequencing used blood. The receptor's source is a middle-aged man with Graves' hyperthyroidism. The V and J genes are TRBV20-1 and TRBJ2-3; no firm D call. The CDR3 sequence is CSASNLVSDTQYF. The CDR3 bases are TGCAGTGCTAGTAATCTGGTGTCAGATACGCAGTATTTT.